Included here is one T cell receptor beta chain sequence, with context. From germline, CDR1 is DFQATT and CDR2 SNEGSKA (reference sequence). CDR3 length equals 13 residues. The V segment lost 3 bases and the J segment 4 bases; nucleotides outside the gene matches: 4. Profiled with immunoSEQ multiplex PCR; TCRdb holds only in-frame clones, not every one. The sample lists 95,000 to 150,000 clones; almost 95% were seen once. This specimen comes from a study of control samples from healthy donors and cancer patients. The sequence was obtained from an elderly man with head and neck cancer. V gene TRBV20-1 combines with J gene TRBJ1-2, with 8 bases identical to TRBD1. The sample comprised PBMCs. Here the CDR3 DNA reads TGCAGTGCTAGTCAGGGGGCTAGCTATGGCTACACCTTC. Its translation: CSASQGASYGYTF.